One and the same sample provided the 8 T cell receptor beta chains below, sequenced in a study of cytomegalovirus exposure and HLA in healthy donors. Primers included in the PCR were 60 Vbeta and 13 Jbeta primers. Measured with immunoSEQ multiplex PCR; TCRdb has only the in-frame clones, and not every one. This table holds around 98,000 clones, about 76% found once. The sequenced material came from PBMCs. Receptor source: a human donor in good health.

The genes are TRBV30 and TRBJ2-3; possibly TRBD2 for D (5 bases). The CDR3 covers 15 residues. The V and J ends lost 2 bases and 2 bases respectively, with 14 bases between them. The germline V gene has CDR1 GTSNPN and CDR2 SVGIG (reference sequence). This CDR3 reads CAWSPSYHHTDTQYF. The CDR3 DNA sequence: TGTGCCTGGAGTCCTAGCTACCACCACACAGATACGCAGTATTTT.

This CDR3 is CASIQGERTEAFF. The CDR3 DNA follows: TGTGCCAGCATTCAGGGGGAAAGAACTGAAGCTTTCTTT. The chain links TRBV6-6 to TRBJ1-1; the match to TRBD1 covers 7 bases. Germline V CDR1 and CDR2: MNHNY, SVGAGI (reference sequence). The ends lost 7 bases at V and 5 bases at J; junction bases unmatched: 7. This CDR3 has 13 residues.

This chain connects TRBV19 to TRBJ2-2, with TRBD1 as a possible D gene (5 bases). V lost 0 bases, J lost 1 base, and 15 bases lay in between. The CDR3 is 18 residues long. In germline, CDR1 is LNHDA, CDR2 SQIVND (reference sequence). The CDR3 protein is CASSIDLWVGENTGELFF. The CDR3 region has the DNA TGTGCCAGTAGTATAGACCTCTGGGTAGGGGAGAACACCGGGGAGCTGTTTTTT.

CDR3 protein: CATSRGRTVTEAFF. In nucleotides, the CDR3 is TGTGCCACCAGCAGGGGGCGGACGGTCACTGAAGCTTTCTTT. The chain uses TRBV15 and TRBJ1-1; tentative D call: TRBD1 (5 bases). Germline loops: CDR1 LNHNV, CDR2 YYDKDF (reference sequence). The CDR3 runs to 14 residues. V lost 3 bases to trimming and J lost 4 bases, with 12 bases between them.

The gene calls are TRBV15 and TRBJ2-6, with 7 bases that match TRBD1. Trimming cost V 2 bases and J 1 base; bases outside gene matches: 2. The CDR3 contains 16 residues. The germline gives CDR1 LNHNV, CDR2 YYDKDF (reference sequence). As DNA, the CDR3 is TGTGCCACCAGCAGAACGACAGGGTCTGGGGCCAACGTCCTGACTTTC. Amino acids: CATSRTTGSGANVLTF.

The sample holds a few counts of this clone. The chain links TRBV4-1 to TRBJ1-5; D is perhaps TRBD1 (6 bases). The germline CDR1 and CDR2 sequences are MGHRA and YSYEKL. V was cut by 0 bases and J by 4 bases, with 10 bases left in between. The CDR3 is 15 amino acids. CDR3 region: CASSQDGQGNQPQHF. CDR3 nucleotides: TGCGCCAGCAGCCAAGATGGGCAGGGGAATCAGCCCCAGCATTTT.

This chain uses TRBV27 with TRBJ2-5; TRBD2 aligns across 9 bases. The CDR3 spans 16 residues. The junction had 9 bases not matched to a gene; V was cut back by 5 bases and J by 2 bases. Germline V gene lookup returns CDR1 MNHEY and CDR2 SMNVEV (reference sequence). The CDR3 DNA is TGTGCCAGCAGTGACTTAGGAGCGGGGGGACAAGAGACCCAGTACTTC. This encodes CASSDLGAGGQETQYF.

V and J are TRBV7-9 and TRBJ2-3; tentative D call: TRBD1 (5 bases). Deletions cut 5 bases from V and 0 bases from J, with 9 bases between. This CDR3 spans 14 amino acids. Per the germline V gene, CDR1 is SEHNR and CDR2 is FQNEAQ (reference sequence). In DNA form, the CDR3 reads TGTGCCAGCAGCATAGGACACAGCACAGATACGCAGTATTTT. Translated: CASSIGHSTDTQYF.